These 6 T cell receptor beta chains originate from one sample sequenced in a study of cytomegalovirus exposure and HLA in healthy donors. With 60 Vbeta and 13 Jbeta primers, the PCR was carried out. Some clones are missing from TCRdb's copy, which holds only in-frame ones; the method was immunoSEQ multiplex PCR. The table records about 190,000 clones, 80% to 85% of them present only once. Sequencing was carried out using PBMCs. These receptors were obtained from a man aged 35-49 years in good health and CMV-seropositive.

This clone has just a few counts. The chain joins TRBV9 to TRBJ2-4; 10 bases fit TRBD2. V shed 3 bases, J shed 0 bases, and the junction held 3 bases outside the gene matches. The CDR3 has 16 amino acids. CDR1 is SGDLS, CDR2 YYNGEE, per germline. The CDR3 loop reads CASSGTSGLAKNIQYF. CDR3 nucleotides: TGTGCCAGCAGCGGGACTAGCGGACTAGCCAAAAACATTCAGTACTTC. Full variable domain (missing parts from reference TRBV9 and TRBJ2-4): DSGVTQTPKHLITATGQRVTLRCSPRSGDLSVYWYQQSLDQGLQFLIQYYNGEERAKGNILERFSAQQFPDLHSELNLSSLELGDSALYFCASSGTSGLAKNIQYFGAGTRLSVL.

The chain combines TRBV28 with TRBJ1-5; 10 bases align to TRBD1. Germline V gives CDR1 MDHEN, CDR2 SYDVKM. The CDR3 spans 12 residues. V was pared by 8 bases and J by 11 bases, with 6 bases of the junction left unmatched. The CDR3, as DNA: TGTGCCAGCGGACAGGGGGTCCTAGCCCAGCATTTT. This translates into CASGQGVLAQHF.

This sequence joins TRBV30 and TRBJ1-5; D not certain. CDR3 length equals 15 residues. Germline-derived CDR1 and CDR2 are GTSNPN and SVGIG (reference sequence). V gave up 2 bases and J gave up 2 bases, with 13 bases separating them. The CDR3 DNA sequence: TGTGCCTGGAGTCTCGGGAGTTCGGGCAATCAGCCCCAGCATTTT. This gives the protein CAWSLGSSGNQPQHF.

The chain links TRBV7-8 to TRBJ2-3; TRBD1 aligns across 7 bases. This CDR3 contains 15 residues. The germline V gene encodes CDR1 SGHVS and CDR2 FQNEAQ. J gave up 2 bases and V 0 bases, and 2 bases lay outside the gene matches. The CDR3 DNA reads TGTGCCAGCAGCTTAGCAGGGGGCGCCACAGATACGCAGTATTTT. Translating gives CASSLAGGATDTQYF.

V usage is TRBV7-9 and J usage is TRBJ2-2, with D tentatively TRBD1 (6 bases). Germline lookup yields CDR1 SEHNR and CDR2 FQNEAQ (reference sequence). CDR3 size: 15 residues. The V gene lost 5 bases and the J gene lost 6 bases, with 16 bases spanning the gap. The CDR3 spells CASSHDRWQPGELFF. The CDR3 DNA reads TGTGCCAGCAGCCACGACAGGTGGCAACCCGGGGAGCTGTTTTTT.

This chain connects TRBV13 to TRBJ2-1; maybe TRBD1 (5 bases). CDR3 length: 17 residues. The V gene lost 4 bases and the J gene lost 1 base, with 17 bases spanning the gap. CDR1 is PRHDT and CDR2 is FYEKMQ in the germline V gene (reference sequence). This CDR3 reads CASSSQPDSASYNEQFF. CDR3 DNA: TGTGCCAGCAGCTCTCAACCCGACAGTGCTTCCTACAATGAGCAGTTCTTC.